These T cell receptor beta chains were read from a single sample in a study of glioma-infiltrating T cells after dendritic cell vaccination. The data were produced by immunoSEQ multiplex PCR, yet TCRdb's version contains in-frame clones alone and is incomplete. There are some 70,000 clones in the sample; around 81% occur only once, and 7% to 9.5% lies in the top ten. The sample consisted of blood, taken before dendritic cell vaccination. The source is a human donor with glioblastoma. The CDR3 runs from the conserved cysteine through the conserved F or W. A D gene is named only where the DNA matches it firmly. Size values are once, few and many counts, or a class for expanded clones, and some rows have none.

clone_size,v_call,j_call,d_call,cdr3_aa,cdr3_nt
NA,TRBV2,TRBJ2-6,NA,CASSERGLLWGANVLTF,TGTGCCAGCAGTGAACGTGGCTTGCTCTGGGGGGCCAACGTCCTGACTTTC
NA,TRBV30,TRBJ1-1,TRBD1,CAWSEGTGGFDTEAFF,TGTGCCTGGAGTGAAGGGACAGGGGGTTTTGACACTGAAGCTTTCTTT
once,TRBV18,TRBJ1-4,TRBD1,CASSPGQGAFEKLFF,TGTGCCAGCTCACCTGGACAGGGGGCATTTGAAAAACTGTTTTTT
NA,TRBV11-1,TRBJ2-6,TRBD1,CASRTPGQGPSGANVLTF,TGTGCCAGCAGGACTCCGGGACAGGGACCATCTGGGGCCAACGTCCTGACTTTC
NA,TRBV6-5,TRBJ2-7,NA,CASSYSTGESSYEQYF,TGTGCCAGCAGTTACTCGACAGGTGAATCCTCCTACGAGCAGTACTTC
few,TRBV10-3,TRBJ2-7,NA,CAISESGSPPGEQYF,TGTGCCATCAGTGAGTCGGGATCCCCCCCGGGGGAGCAGTACTTC
NA,TRBV19,TRBJ2-5,TRBD2,CASSKRLTSGVETQYF,TGTGCCAGTAGTAAACGGTTGACTAGCGGGGTAGAGACCCAGTACTTC
NA,TRBV7-8,TRBJ1-1,NA,CASSPSENTEAFF,TGTGCCAGCAGCCCATCAGAGAACACTGAAGCTTTCTTT
NA,TRBV6-4,TRBJ2-3,TRBD1,CASSGGTGGTDTQYF,TGTGCCAGCAGTGGAGGGACAGGGGGGACAGATACGCAGTATTTT
NA,TRBV5-1,TRBJ2-7,NA,CASSFDSDYEQYF,TGCGCCAGCAGTTTTGACAGTGACTACGAGCAGTACTTC
NA,TRBV29-1,TRBJ2-1,NA,CSVSKTPDNEQFF,TGCAGCGTTTCGAAGACACCCGACAATGAGCAGTTCTTC
few,TRBV7-9,TRBJ1-5,NA,CASSGNYNQPQHF,TGTGCCAGCAGCGGAAACTACAACCAGCCCCAGCATTTT
NA,TRBV5-1,TRBJ2-7,NA,CASSLRMDRGEQYF,TGCGCCAGCAGCTTGAGAATGGACAGAGGCGAGCAGTACTTC
NA,TRBV14,TRBJ2-7,TRBD1,CASSQKPGQGDPYEQYF,TGTGCCAGCAGCCAAAAACCCGGACAGGGGGATCCCTACGAGCAGTACTTC
NA,TRBV4-1,TRBJ2-5,TRBD1,CASSLNRGLETQYF,TGCGCCAGCAGCCTCAACAGGGGGCTAGAGACCCAGTACTTC
NA,TRBV7-9,TRBJ2-3,NA,CASSSPTGESTDTQYF,TGTGCCAGCAGCTCCCCGACAGGTGAAAGCACAGATACGCAGTATTTT
NA,TRBV5-1,TRBJ1-2,NA,CASSFSGPKNYGYTF,TGCGCCAGCAGCTTTAGCGGTCCGAAGAACTATGGCTACACCTTC
once,TRBV5-1,TRBJ2-1,NA,CASSLSPGSNEQFF,TGCGCCAGCAGCTTGAGTCCGGGAAGCAATGAGCAGTTCTTC
once,TRBV4-1,TRBJ2-1,TRBD2,CASSQDLTSGGVEQFF,TGCGCCAGCAGCCAAGATTTAACTAGCGGGGGTGTTGAGCAGTTCTTC
NA,TRBV18,TRBJ2-7,TRBD1,CASSPGQSYEQYF,TGTGCCAGCTCACCGGGACAGAGCTACGAGCAGTACTTC
NA,TRBV6-6,TRBJ1-1,NA,CASSYQGRGESEAFF,TGTGCCAGCAGTTACCAGGGGAGAGGTGAGTCTGAAGCTTTCTTT
NA,TRBV27,TRBJ1-4,TRBD1,CASRRGTGGTNEKLFF,TGTGCCAGCAGGAGGGGGACAGGGGGCACTAATGAAAAACTGTTTTTT
NA,TRBV25-1,TRBJ2-7,NA,CASSESGTRYEQYF,TGTGCCAGCAGTGAATCGGGGACTCGCTACGAGCAGTACTTC
NA,TRBV6-6,TRBJ1-1,NA,CASTLSRGMNTEAFF,TGTGCCAGCACCCTCAGTAGGGGCATGAACACTGAAGCTTTCTTT
NA,TRBV7-2,TRBJ2-7,TRBD2,CASSSYPLAGGAYSYEQYF,TGTGCCAGCAGCTCCTATCCACTAGCGGGGGGGGCTTATTCCTACGAGCAGTACTTC
NA,TRBV6-4,TRBJ1-1,TRBD1,CASSAPTGGGLNTEAFF,TGTGCCAGCAGTGCCCCGACAGGGGGCGGTCTGAACACTGAAGCTTTCTTT
few,TRBV12-5,TRBJ1-5,TRBD1,CASARDSLNQPQHF,TGTGCTAGTGCCAGGGACAGCCTGAATCAGCCCCAGCATTTT
NA,TRBV14,TRBJ1-2,NA,CASSPVGKRTNYGYTF,TGTGCCAGCAGCCCAGTCGGAAAGCGGACCAACTATGGCTACACCTTC
NA,TRBV27,TRBJ2-5,NA,CASSSGGRETQYF,TGTGCCAGCAGCTCAGGGGGGAGAGAGACCCAGTACTTC
once,TRBV5-1,TRBJ2-2,NA,CASSETPGIGTGELFF,TGCGCCAGCAGCGAGACCCCCGGGATTGGGACCGGGGAGCTGTTTTTT
once,TRBV9,TRBJ2-3,TRBD1,CASSVEPRTGGTDTQYF,TGTGCCAGCAGCGTAGAACCGAGGACAGGGGGCACAGATACGCAGTATTTT
NA,TRBV6-6,TRBJ1-5,NA,CASSYPTVPQHF,TGTGCCAGCAGTTACCCTACGGTTCCCCAGCATTTT
NA,TRBV28,TRBJ2-1,NA,CASSSDFLYEQFF,TGTGCCAGCAGTTCGGACTTCCTATATGAGCAGTTCTTC
NA,TRBV7-9,TRBJ2-5,NA,CASSLALATETQYF,TGTGCCAGCAGCTTAGCCCTAGCGACTGAGACCCAGTACTTC
NA,TRBV5-4,TRBJ2-1,TRBD1,CASRIDRGADEQFF,TGTGCCAGCAGAATCGACAGGGGGGCCGATGAGCAGTTCTTC
NA,TRBV6-1,TRBJ2-7,NA,CASSYSEQYF,TGTGCCAGCAGTTACTCCGAGCAGTACTTC
once,TRBV5-6,TRBJ1-1,TRBD1,CASSLWDREYTEAFF,TGTGCCAGCAGCTTGTGGGACAGGGAGTACACTGAAGCTTTCTTT
NA,TRBV5-1,TRBJ2-5,NA,CASSLGQVKQETQYF,TGCGCCAGCAGCTTGGGACAGGTCAAACAAGAGACCCAGTACTTC
NA,TRBV19,TRBJ1-5,NA,CASSTGSQPQHF,TGTGCCAGTAGCACAGGGTCTCAGCCCCAGCATTTT
NA,TRBV19,TRBJ1-4,NA,CASSIIVRRNEKLFF,TGTGCCAGTAGTATAATTGTACGGAGGAATGAAAAACTGTTTTTT